The clone carrying this TCR beta chain was picked up many times. Antigen: not known. These data are taken from a study of T cells in Graves' hyperthyroidism and ophthalmopathy. Overall study results and limits: Model-based prediction identified ophthalmopathy a median about 7 months prior to its onset. Among clonotypes expanded in thyroid above 0.001, most were also found in blood.

Not enrolled were patients with uncontrolled infection, other autoimmune disease, pregnancy or lactation. Clinical symptoms, serum thyroxine, TRAb, thyroid ultrasound and orbital computed tomography informed diagnoses. TCR beta CDR3 sequences were amplified from RNA transcripts. Using the HTBI primer set, a first-round RT-PCR was run on the TCR CDR3. Each CDR3 protein gets one entry after TCRdb re-called the multiplex PCR reads with MiXCR. The sample has around 610,000 distinct CDR3 sequences; around 15% are singletons. The length of the CDR3 is 14 residues. Germline CDR1 SQVTM, CDR2 ANQGSEA. The V segment lost 4 bases and the J segment 2 bases; nucleotides outside the gene matches: 3.

The TCR comes from a woman in her thirties or forties with Graves' ophthalmopathy. Input material: blood. This chain connects TRBV29-1 to TRBJ2-2, with 8 nucleotides matching TRBD2. In nucleotides, the CDR3 is TGCAGCGTTGTCGGGAGGGTTAACACCGGGGAGCTGTTTTTT. Translated: CSVVGRVNTGELFF.